This T cell receptor beta chain came from a study of PD-1 blockade in classical Hodgkin lymphoma. Of note for this clone: Its specificity is not known.

As for time point: cycle 4 day 1 (C4D1), after six to seven weeks of nivolumab. All patients relapsed after autologous stem cell transplantation, and brentuximab vedotin exposure varied. Under best response, outcomes were complete response, partial response or progressive disease. Notes on the study in general: When set against healthy donors, newly diagnosed patients were reported to show lower baseline TCR diversity. Whatever underlies the repertoire differences (possibly disease activity or prior therapy) remains undefined.

The CDR3 runs 12 residues. The germline V gene encodes CDR1 SGHAT and CDR2 FQNNGV. V was pared by 5 bases and J by 11 bases, with 14 bases between. The data were produced by immunoSEQ multiplex PCR, yet TCRdb's version contains in-frame clones alone and is incomplete. The sample has about 64,000 clones, around 90% seen once. The sequence derives from a human donor with classical Hodgkin lymphoma. The V and J genes are TRBV11-2 and TRBJ2-3; no reliable D call. The starting material was peripheral blood mononuclear cells (PBMCs), obtained before the fourth cycle of nivolumab. The CDR3 loop is CASSPQAERQYF. The CDR3 coding sequence is TGTGCCAGCAGCCCTCAGGCAGAAAGGCAGTATTTT.